This T cell receptor beta chain was found in a study of blood T cells in healthy people across ages. The study, taken as a whole, reports: Per-million-T-cell TCR beta diversity fell roughly linearly with age. The long-lived group displayed more naive CD4+ cells, plus higher diversity, than the aged donors did.

This clonotype was picked up many times. Its antigen is not identified. A second roughly 6 to 12 cycle PCR used barcoded and J-beta primers. TCRdb analysed the 5' RACE reads with MiXCR anew, one entry per CDR3 protein. The table shows 920,000 or so distinct CDR3 sequences, with around 43% occurring only once. The TCR sequence derives from a woman aged 60-75 years in good health. Material: blood.

The CDR3 region is CASSSPSTDTQYF. CDR3 in DNA: TGTGCCAGCAGCTCCCCTAGCACAGATACGCAGTATTTT. This sequence joins TRBV7-9 and TRBJ2-3; D is unclear. Per germline, CDR1 SEHNR and CDR2 FQNEAQ (reference sequence). This CDR3 comprises 13 residues. The V and J ends lost 4 bases and 0 bases respectively, with 5 bases between them.